This TCR beta chain was identified during a study of T cells after yellow fever vaccination. The overall study: Fractions containing few cells were prepared with SMART-Seq v4 Ultra Low Input. Whole-study results and caveats: Booster sampling recovered most clones from primary vaccination (96% CD4, around 88% CD8).

Trimming took off 2 bases at V and 1 base at J, with 9 bases between the two ends. The germline CDR1 and CDR2 sequences are MNHEY and SVGAGI. The CDR3 spans 15 residues. Template switching by 5'RACE produced TCR cDNA, adding a universal primer site and UMIs. TCRdb re-called the 5' RACE reads with MiXCR, one entry per CDR3 protein. The repertoire holds about 85,000 distinct CDR3 sequences, with 10% to 15% as singletons. This clonotype originated in a man between 18 and 29 years old who received the YFV17D yellow fever vaccine. This sample comprised CD8+ T cells not binding an NS4B(214-222) dextramer, sorted from PBMCs, obtained about 21 days after the first yellow fever vaccination. V is TRBV6-5 and J is TRBJ2-1; the D is unclear. For the CDR3, the DNA is TGTGCCAGCAGTTACGACCAGGTTTCCTACAATGAGCAGTTCTTC. It encodes CASSYDQVSYNEQFF.